This T cell receptor (beta chain) was sequenced in a study of T cell clonotyping in hematopoietic cell transplantation. Across the whole study: Pretransplant recipient samples were taken after cytoreduction. Whole-study findings and limits: Pathologically expanded recipient clonotypes increased progressively from day 30 to day 180 as diversity fell.

TCRdb's table, derived via immunoSEQ multiplex PCR, lists solely in-frame clones and lacks some. The data hold 65,000 to 80,000 clones, with 90% to 96% observed a single time. Time point described: recipient sample about 28 days before transplant, after cytoreduction. The CDR3 loop spans 13 amino acids. Trimming cost V 2 bases and J 7 bases, with 14 bases left between them. Germline V gene lookup returns CDR1 GTSNPN and CDR2 SVGIG (reference sequence). A note on this clone: What it binds is not known.

This clonotype originated in a woman aged 45-59 years with acute myeloid leukemia. Some clones in this sample may be carry-over from other donors' samples. This sequence joins TRBV30 and TRBJ1-1; D remains ambiguous. The sample was peripheral blood mononuclear cells, taken before stem cell transplant. CDR3 nucleotide sequence: TGTGCCTGGAGTTTTCGAGTTCGGGATGAAGCTTTCTTT. Translation gives CAWSFRVRDEAFF.